Given below is one TCR beta chain in context. Germline CDR1 LGHDT, CDR2 YNNKEL (reference sequence). V lost 1 base and J 7 bases, leaving 14 bases between the germline ends. This CDR3 is built from 15 residues. The entry originates in a study of blood T cell repertoires in COVID-19. On the study more broadly: Samples of COVID-19 (acute and convalescent) were obtained from the United States, Italy and Spain. T cells, B-cell-depleted T cells, or PBMCs provided the cDNA or gDNA that served as material.

Per the authors' pipeline: How many nucleated cells were present was estimated from reference gene primer amplification. Only in-frame clones appear in the TCRdb table, and some are missing; sequencing was by immunoSEQ multiplex PCR. V, J and clone size are taken as reported in that table, and D and trimming were inferred from the DNA itself. In the table there are 200,000 to 250,000 clones, more than 75% of which are singletons. The sequence was obtained from a woman between 65 and 79 years old with active or convalescent COVID-19. Sequenced sample: peripheral blood. V gene TRBV3-1 (or the pseudogene TRBV3-2) combines with J gene TRBJ2-1; no reliable D call. CDR3 DNA sequence: TGTGCCAGCAGCCAAGTGAGTGGGCTTGGGAATGAGCAGTTCTTC. Translation: CASSQVSGLGNEQFF.